This T cell receptor (beta chain) was captured by sequencing in a study of cytomegalovirus exposure and HLA in healthy donors. The CDR3 runs to 15 residues. The V end was cut by 0 bases, the J end by 6 bases, with 12 bases between. Germline V CDR1 and CDR2: LGHNA, YSLEER. Vbeta (60) and Jbeta (13) primers were used in the PCR. Sequenced by immunoSEQ multiplex PCR; TCRdb stores in-frame clones only, minus some. The data contain roughly 200,000 clones, around 79% of them singletons. Sequencing used PBMCs. The rearrangement uses TRBV4-3 and TRBJ2-1; possible D gene TRBD2, 5 bases. The receptor comes from a woman aged 40 to 50 in good health and CMV-seronegative. CDR3 amino acids: CASSQDEGVANEQFF. In DNA form, the CDR3 reads TGCGCCAGCAGCCAAGATGAGGGAGTAGCCAATGAGCAGTTCTTC.